These 2 T cell receptor beta chains originate from one sample sequenced in a study of blood T cells in healthy people across ages (dated by TCRdb to the mid-2010s). The library was obtained by 5' RACE. Sequencer: Illumina HiSeq 2500. A second PCR of about 6 to 12 cycles was run with a J-beta primer mix and a sample-barcoded 5' primer. TCRdb took the public reads, trimmed them with fastp at Q25, ran MiXCR for clone calling and kept in-frame beta chains. Each CDR3 protein appears once, grouped with its most common genes and DNA. This sample holds 890,000 or so distinct CDR3 sequences; approximately 59% were observed only once. 25% to 35% of the sample is held by the ten biggest clonotypes. The sequenced sample consisted of blood. These receptors all come from a young man in good health.

This clonotype was recorded a few times. The rearrangement uses TRBV6-6 and TRBJ2-1; 7 bases align to TRBD1. V shed 2 bases and J 7 bases; nucleotides not matched to a gene: 8. Germline V gene data show CDR1 as MNHNY and CDR2 as SVGAGI (reference sequence). The CDR3 sequence is 15 residues long. For the CDR3, the DNA is TGTGCCAGCAGTTACGGGGACAGCCCAGGGAATGAGCAGTTCTTC. As protein: CASSYGDSPGNEQFF.

The chain recombines TRBV9 with TRBJ2-1; D may be TRBD2 (6 bases). The J call may be wrong; the DNA end is better matched by TRBJ2-7. The germline CDR1 and CDR2 sequences are SGDLS and YYNGEE. CDR3 length: 13 residues. This CDR3 is CASSADGGGEQYF. The CDR3 region has the DNA TGTGCCAGCAGCGCCGACGGGGGAGGAGAGCAGTACTTC.